Given below is one T cell receptor beta chain in context. Trimming left V 7 bases short and J 2 bases short, with 28 bases between. Germline assignment: CDR1 SGHRS and CDR2 YFSETQ. The CDR3 length is 18 residues. This sample was included in a study of blood T cell repertoires in COVID-19. The overall study: From T cells, B-cell-depleted T cells, or PBMCs came the material, which was cDNA or gDNA.

Methods used by the authors: It was from reference gene primer amplification that nucleated cell counts were estimated. Measured with immunoSEQ multiplex PCR; TCRdb has only the in-frame clones, and not every one. V, J and clone size derive from that table, while D and trimming were established from the DNA sequence. The sample holds 210,000 or so clones; roughly 80% are singletons and the top ten take 4.5% to 5.5%. Input material: peripheral blood. This receptor was identified in a human donor in a cohort sampled during active COVID-19. The rearrangement uses TRBV5-1 and TRBJ2-7; possible D gene TRBD2, 11 bases. The CDR3 loop is CASSMGDRGLAATYEQYF. CDR3 coding DNA: TGCGCCAGCTCAATGGGGGACAGGGGACTAGCGGCTACCTACGAGCAGTACTTC.